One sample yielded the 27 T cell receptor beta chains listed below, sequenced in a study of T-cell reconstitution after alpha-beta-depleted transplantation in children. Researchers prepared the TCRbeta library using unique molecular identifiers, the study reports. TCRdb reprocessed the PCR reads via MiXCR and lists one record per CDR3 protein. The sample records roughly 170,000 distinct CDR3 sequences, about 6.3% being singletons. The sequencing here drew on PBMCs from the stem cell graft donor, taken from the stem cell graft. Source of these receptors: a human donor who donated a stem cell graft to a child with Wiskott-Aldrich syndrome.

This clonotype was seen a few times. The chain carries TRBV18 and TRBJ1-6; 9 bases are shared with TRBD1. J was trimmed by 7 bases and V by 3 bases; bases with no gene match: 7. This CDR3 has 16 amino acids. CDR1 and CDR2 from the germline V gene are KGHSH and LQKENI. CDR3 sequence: CASSPGQGVGNSPLHF. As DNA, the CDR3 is TGTGCCAGCTCACCGGGACAGGGAGTTGGGAATTCACCCCTCCACTTT. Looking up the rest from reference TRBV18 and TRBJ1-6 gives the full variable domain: NAGVMQNPRHLVRRRGQEARLRCSPMKGHSHVYWYRQLPEEGLKFMVYLQKENIIDESGMPKERFSAEFPKEGPSILRIQQVVRGDSAAYFCASSPGQGVGNSPLHFGNGTRLTVT.

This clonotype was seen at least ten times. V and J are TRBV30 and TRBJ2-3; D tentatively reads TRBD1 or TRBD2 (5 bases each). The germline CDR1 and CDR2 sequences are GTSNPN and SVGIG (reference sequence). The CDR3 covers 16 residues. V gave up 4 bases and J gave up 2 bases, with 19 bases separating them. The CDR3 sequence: CAWTRGPQSYTDTQYF. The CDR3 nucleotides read TGTGCCTGGACGAGGGGACCCCAATCTTACACAGATACGCAGTATTTT.

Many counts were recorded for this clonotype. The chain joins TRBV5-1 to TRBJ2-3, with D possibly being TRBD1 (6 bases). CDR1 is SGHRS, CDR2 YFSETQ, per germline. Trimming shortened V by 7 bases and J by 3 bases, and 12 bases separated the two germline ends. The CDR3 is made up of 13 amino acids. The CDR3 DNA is TGCGCCAGCTACAGGGTTACGACAGATACGCAGTATTTT. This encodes CASYRVTTDTQYF. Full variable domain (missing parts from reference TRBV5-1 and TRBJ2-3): KAGVTQTPRYLIKTRGQQVTLSCSPISGHRSVSWYQQTPGQGLQFLFEYFSETQRNKGNFPGRFSGRQFSNSRSEMNVSTLELGDSALYLCASYRVTTDTQYFGPGTRLTVL.

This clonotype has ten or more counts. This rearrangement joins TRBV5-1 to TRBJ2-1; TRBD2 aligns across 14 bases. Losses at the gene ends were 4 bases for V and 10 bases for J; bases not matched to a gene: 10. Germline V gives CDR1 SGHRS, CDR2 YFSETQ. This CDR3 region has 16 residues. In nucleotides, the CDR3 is TGCGCCAGCAGCCAGAGATCGGGACTAGCGGGGGAAGAGCAGTTCTTC. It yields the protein CASSQRSGLAGEEQFF.

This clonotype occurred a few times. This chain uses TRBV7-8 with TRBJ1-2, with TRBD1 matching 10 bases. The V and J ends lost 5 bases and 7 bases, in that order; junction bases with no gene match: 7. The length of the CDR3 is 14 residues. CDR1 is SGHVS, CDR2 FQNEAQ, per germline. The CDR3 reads CASSHIGQGGGYTF. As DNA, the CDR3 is TGTGCCAGCAGCCACATTGGACAGGGGGGTGGCTACACCTTC.

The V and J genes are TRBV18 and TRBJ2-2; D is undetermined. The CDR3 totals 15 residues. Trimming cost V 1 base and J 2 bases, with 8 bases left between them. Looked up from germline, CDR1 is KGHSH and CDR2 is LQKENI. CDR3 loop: CASSPLNGNTGELFF. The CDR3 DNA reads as TGTGCCAGCTCACCACTGAATGGAAACACCGGGGAGCTGTTTTTT.

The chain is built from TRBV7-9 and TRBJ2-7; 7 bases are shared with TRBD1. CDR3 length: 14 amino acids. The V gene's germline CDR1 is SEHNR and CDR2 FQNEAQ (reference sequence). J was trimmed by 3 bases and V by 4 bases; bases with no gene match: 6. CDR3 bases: TGTGCCAGCAGCTCGGGACAGTTACACTACGAGCAGTACTTC. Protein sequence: CASSSGQLHYEQYF.

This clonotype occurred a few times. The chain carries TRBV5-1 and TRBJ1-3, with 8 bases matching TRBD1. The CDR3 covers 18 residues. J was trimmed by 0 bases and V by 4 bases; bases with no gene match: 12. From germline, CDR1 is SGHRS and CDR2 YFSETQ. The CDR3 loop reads CASSPSGTGASSGNTIYF. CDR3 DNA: TGCGCCAGCAGCCCCTCCGGGACAGGTGCCTCCTCTGGAAACACCATATATTTT.

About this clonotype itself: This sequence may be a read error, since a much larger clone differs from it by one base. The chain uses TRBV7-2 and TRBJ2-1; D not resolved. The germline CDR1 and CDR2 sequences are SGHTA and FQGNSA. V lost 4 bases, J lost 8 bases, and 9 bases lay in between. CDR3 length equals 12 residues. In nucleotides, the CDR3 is TGTGCCAGCAGCTCCTACAACTATGAGCAGTTCTTC. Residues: CASSSYNYEQFF.

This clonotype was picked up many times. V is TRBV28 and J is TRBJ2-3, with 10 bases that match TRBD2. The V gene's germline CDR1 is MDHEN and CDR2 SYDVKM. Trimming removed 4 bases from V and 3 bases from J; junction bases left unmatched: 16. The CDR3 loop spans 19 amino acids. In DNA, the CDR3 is TGTGCCAGCAGTTCAGAACGTAAACCTACTAGCGGGGAAACAGATACGCAGTATTTT. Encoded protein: CASSSERKPTSGETDTQYF.

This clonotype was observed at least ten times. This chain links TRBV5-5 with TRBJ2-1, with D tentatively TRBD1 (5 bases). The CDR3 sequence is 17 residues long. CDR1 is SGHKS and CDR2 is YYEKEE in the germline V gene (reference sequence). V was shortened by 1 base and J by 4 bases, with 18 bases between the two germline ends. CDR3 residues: CASSLQGDAIRYNEQFF. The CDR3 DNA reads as TGTGCCAGCAGCTTGCAAGGGGATGCGATTCGGTACAATGAGCAGTTCTTC.

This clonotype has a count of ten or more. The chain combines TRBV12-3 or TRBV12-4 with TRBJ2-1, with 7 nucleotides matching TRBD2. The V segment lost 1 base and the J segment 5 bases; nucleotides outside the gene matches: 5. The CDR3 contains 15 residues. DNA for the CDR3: TGTGCCAGCAGTTTAGGTGCTAGCGGCGACAATGAGCAGTTCTTC. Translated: CASSLGASGDNEQFF.

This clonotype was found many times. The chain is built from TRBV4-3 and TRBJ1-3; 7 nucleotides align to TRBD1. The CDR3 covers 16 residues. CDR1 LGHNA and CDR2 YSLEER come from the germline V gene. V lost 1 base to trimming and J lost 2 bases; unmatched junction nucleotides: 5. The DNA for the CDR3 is TGCGCCAGCAGCCAAGGGATCACAGGGGCTGGAAACACCATATATTTT. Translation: CASSQGITGAGNTIYF.

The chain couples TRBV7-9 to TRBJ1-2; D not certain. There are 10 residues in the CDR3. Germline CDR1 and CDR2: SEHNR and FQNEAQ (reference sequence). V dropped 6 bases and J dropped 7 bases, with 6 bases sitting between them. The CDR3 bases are TGTGCCAGCAGAGGGCCTGGCTACACCTTC. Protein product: CASRGPGYTF.

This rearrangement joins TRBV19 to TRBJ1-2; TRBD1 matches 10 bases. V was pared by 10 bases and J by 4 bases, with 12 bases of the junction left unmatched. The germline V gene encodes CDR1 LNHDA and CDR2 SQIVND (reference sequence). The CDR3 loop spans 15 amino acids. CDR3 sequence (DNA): TGTGCCACTTCGGGACAGGGGAGGGGGAGCTATGGCTACACCTTC. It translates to CATSGQGRGSYGYTF.

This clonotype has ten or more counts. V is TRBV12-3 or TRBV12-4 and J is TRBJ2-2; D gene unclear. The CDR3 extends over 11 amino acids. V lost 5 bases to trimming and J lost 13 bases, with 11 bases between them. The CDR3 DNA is TGTGCCAGCAGTGACGCTGGGTGGCTGTTTTTT. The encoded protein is CASSDAGWLFF.

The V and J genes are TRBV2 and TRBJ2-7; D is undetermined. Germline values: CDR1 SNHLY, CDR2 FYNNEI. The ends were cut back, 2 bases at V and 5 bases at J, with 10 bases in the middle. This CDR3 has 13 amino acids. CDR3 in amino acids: CASSEYLGHEQYF. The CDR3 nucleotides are TGTGCCAGCAGTGAATACCTGGGTCACGAGCAGTACTTC.

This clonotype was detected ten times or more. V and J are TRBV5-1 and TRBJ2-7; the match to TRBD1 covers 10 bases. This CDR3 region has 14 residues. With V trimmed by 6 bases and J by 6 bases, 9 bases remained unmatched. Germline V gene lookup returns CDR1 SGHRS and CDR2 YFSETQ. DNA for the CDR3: TGCGCCAGCAAGCTTGGGACAGGGGCCCTCGAGCAGTACTTC. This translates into CASKLGTGALEQYF.

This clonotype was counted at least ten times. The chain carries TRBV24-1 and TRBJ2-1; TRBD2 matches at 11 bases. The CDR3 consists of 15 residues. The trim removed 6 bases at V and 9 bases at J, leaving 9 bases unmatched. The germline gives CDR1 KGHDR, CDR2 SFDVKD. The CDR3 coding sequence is TGTGCCACCAGTCTAGAACTAGCGGGAGTAGGTGAGCAGTTCTTC. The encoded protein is CATSLELAGVGEQFF.

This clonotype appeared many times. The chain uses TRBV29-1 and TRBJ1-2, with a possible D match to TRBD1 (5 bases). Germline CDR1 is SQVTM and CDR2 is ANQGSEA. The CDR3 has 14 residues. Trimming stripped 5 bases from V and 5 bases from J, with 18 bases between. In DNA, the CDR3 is TGCAGCGTTCCGAACCCCGGGACGGCATATGGCTACACCTTC. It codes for CSVPNPGTAYGYTF.

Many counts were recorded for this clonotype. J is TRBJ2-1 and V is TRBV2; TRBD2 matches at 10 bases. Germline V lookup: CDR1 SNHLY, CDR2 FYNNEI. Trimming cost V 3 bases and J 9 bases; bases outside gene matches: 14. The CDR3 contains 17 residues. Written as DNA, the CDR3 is TGTGCCAGCAGTGAGACCTTAGCGGGAGGCGGTACAAGTGAGCAGTTCTTC. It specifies CASSETLAGGGTSEQFF. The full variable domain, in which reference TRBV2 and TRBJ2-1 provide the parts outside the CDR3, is EPEVTQTPSHQVTQMGQEVILRCVPISNHLYFYWYRQILGQKVEFLVSFYNNEISEKSEIFDDQFSVERPDGSNFTLKIRSTKLEDSAMYFCASSETLAGGGTSEQFFGPGTRLTVL.

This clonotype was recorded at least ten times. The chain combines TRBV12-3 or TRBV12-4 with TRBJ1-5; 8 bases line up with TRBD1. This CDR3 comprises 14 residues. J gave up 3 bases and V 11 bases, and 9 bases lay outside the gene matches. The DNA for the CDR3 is TGTGCCTGCGCTGGGACAGGTAACAATCAGCCCCAGCATTTT. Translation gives CACAGTGNNQPQHF.

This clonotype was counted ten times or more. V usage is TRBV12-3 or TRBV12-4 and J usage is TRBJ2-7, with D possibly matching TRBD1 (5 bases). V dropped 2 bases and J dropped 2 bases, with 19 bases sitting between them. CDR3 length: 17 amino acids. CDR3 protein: CASSLTRYIQDAYEQYF. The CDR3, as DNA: TGTGCCAGCAGTTTAACCCGGTATATACAGGATGCCTACGAGCAGTACTTC.

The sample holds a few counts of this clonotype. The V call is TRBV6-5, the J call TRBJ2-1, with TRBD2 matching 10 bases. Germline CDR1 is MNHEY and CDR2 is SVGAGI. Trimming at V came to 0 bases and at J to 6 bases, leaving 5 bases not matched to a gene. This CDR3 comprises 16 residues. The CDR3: CASSYSGLAGVNEQFF. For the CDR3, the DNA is TGTGCCAGCAGTTACTCGGGGCTAGCGGGGGTCAATGAGCAGTTCTTC.

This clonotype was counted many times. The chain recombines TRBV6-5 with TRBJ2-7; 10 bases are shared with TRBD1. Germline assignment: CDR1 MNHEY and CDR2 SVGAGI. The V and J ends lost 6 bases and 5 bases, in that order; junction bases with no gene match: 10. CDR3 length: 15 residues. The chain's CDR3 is CASSSHDRGLDEQYF. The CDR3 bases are TGTGCCAGCAGCTCACACGACAGGGGGCTCGACGAGCAGTACTTC.

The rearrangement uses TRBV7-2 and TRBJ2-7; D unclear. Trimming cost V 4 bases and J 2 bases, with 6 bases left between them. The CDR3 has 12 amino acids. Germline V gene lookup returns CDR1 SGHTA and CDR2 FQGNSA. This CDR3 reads CASSWAPYEQYF. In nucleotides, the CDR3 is TGTGCCAGCAGCTGGGCTCCCTACGAGCAGTACTTC.

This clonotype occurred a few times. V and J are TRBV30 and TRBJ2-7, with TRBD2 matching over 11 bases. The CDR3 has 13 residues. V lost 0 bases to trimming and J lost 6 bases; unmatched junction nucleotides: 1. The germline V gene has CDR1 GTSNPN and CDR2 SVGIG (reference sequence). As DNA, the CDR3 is TGTGCCTGGAGTGTTACTAGCGGGAGCGAGCAGTACTTC. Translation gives CAWSVTSGSEQYF. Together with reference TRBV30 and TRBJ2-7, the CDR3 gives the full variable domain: SQTIHQWPATLVQPVGSPLSLECTVEGTSNPNLYWYRQAAGRGLQLLFYSVGIGQISSEVPQNLSASRPQDRQFILSSKKLLLSDSGFYLCAWSVTSGSEQYFGPGTRLTVT.